This T cell receptor beta chain was sequenced in a study of shared clonotypes between healthy human individuals. About this clone itself: Its target is not known. The same CDR3 can be traced to other DNA sequences in this sample.

Each cell subset's genomic DNA was divided evenly among several immunoSEQ plates. Using immunoSEQ multiplex PCR, the repertoire was profiled, and TCRdb retains in-frame clones only, with some absent. The data contain some 2,500,000 clones, around 90% of them singletons. Trimming at V came to 4 bases and at J to 4 bases, leaving 4 bases not matched to a gene. Germline V gene data show CDR1 as SNHLY and CDR2 as FYNNEI. The length of the CDR3 is 14 residues. General study results and limits: Some clonotypes were shared by all four sorted-subset donors, while others were not shared. The non-shared ones had lower generation probabilities than the shared ones. Genetic and exposure-history diversity was limited by the few donors.

The clonotype was recovered from a man between 18 and 29 years old in good health. Some clones in this sample may be carry-over from other donors' samples. The gene calls are TRBV2 and TRBJ1-5; 7 nucleotides agree with TRBD1. Sequencing input: naive CD4+ T cells from PBMCs. The sample's subset: CD45RA+ positively selected. The CDR3 DNA reads as TGTGCCAGCAGTGGGACAGGAGCTAATCAGCCCCAGCATTTT. Protein sequence: CASSGTGANQPQHF.